This T cell receptor beta chain was sequenced for a study of spatial heterogeneity in lung cancer. The wider study: A consistent excess of beta-chain over alpha-chain sequences was detected.

Germline values: CDR1 ENHRY, CDR2 SYGVKD. The ends were cut back, 2 bases at V and 2 bases at J, with 9 bases in the middle. CDR3 length: 14 residues. Described time point: sample taken at primary tumor resection. The study sequenced unsorted whole RNA from tumor, nontumor lung or frozen PBMC. MiXCR was run by TCRdb on the 5' RACE reads, yielding one entry per CDR3 protein. The sample has 40,000 to 50,000 distinct CDR3 sequences; approximately 7.6% are singletons. The sequence derives from a female donor with early-stage non-small cell lung cancer. The specimen was PBMCs, collected at surgery. V usage is TRBV10-3 and J usage is TRBJ2-5; perhaps TRBD1 as D (5 bases). The CDR3 protein is CAISETGHQETQYF. The CDR3 DNA reads as TGTGCCATCAGTGAGACAGGACATCAAGAGACCCAGTACTTC.